This is a list of T cell receptor beta chains from one sample in a study of blood T cell repertoires in COVID-19. Sequencing was performed with immunoSEQ multiplex PCR; in TCRdb, only in-frame clones are kept and a portion is missing. The data show around 180,000 clones, less than 85% seen once. Sequencing was done on a sample of peripheral blood. These receptors were collected from a woman older than 75 with active or convalescent COVID-19. CDR3s include the opening cysteine and the closing phenylalanine or tryptophan. Each record gives: CDR3 protein, CDR3 DNA, D gene, clone size, J gene, V gene. The D gene is left open where the match is weak. Rows give clone size only sometimes, using once, few, many, or a class for an expanded clone.

CDR3aa: CASSVAGSGDSSGEQYF
CDR3nt: TGTGCCAGCAGCGTAGCCGGATCGGGGGACTCATCAGGCGAGCAGTACTTC
d_gene: NA
abundance: few
j_gene: TRBJ2-7
v_gene: TRBV9

CDR3aa: CASSPFRWEATPLHF
CDR3nt: TGTGCCAGCAGCCCGTTCAGATGGGAGGCCACACCCCTCCACTTT
d_gene: NA
abundance: few
j_gene: TRBJ1-6
v_gene: TRBV7-3

CDR3aa: CASSGGTGTSQPQHF
CDR3nt: TGTGCCAGCAGTGGGGGGACAGGGACGTCTCAGCCCCAGCATTTT
d_gene: TRBD1
abundance: NA
j_gene: TRBJ1-5
v_gene: TRBV2

CDR3aa: CASSSPTGTGAEAFF
CDR3nt: TGTGCCAGCAGCTCCCCGACAGGGACAGGGGCTGAAGCTTTCTTT
d_gene: TRBD1
abundance: NA
j_gene: TRBJ1-1
v_gene: TRBV5-4

CDR3aa: CASSLGQGTYGYTF
CDR3nt: TGTGCCAGCAGTTTGGGACAGGGAACCTATGGCTACACCTTC
d_gene: TRBD1
abundance: NA
j_gene: TRBJ1-2
v_gene: TRBV6-5

CDR3aa: CASSTATSFNEQFF
CDR3nt: TGCGCCAGCAGTACCGCGACTAGCTTCAATGAGCAGTTCTTC
d_gene: TRBD2
abundance: NA
j_gene: TRBJ2-1
v_gene: TRBV10-1

CDR3aa: CASSRTGTGDTEAFF
CDR3nt: TGTGCCAGCAGTCGAACCGGGACAGGGGATACTGAAGCTTTCTTT
d_gene: TRBD1
abundance: NA
j_gene: TRBJ1-1
v_gene: TRBV6-5

CDR3aa: CASSPGATEAFF
CDR3nt: TGTGCCAGCAGCCCAGGGGCGACTGAAGCTTTCTTT
d_gene: NA
abundance: NA
j_gene: TRBJ1-1
v_gene: TRBV14

CDR3aa: CASSSPGLFHF
CDR3nt: TGTGCCAGCAGTTCTCCTGGCCTGTTCCACTTT
d_gene: NA
abundance: NA
j_gene: TRBJ1-6
v_gene: TRBV28

CDR3aa: CASSTGKRAYEQYF
CDR3nt: TGTGCCAGCAGTACAGGGAAAAGGGCCTACGAGCAGTACTTC
d_gene: NA
abundance: NA
j_gene: TRBJ2-7
v_gene: TRBV2

CDR3aa: CASSSGTGGRSEKLFF
CDR3nt: TGTGCCAGCAGTTCCGGGACAGGGGGCAGAAGTGAAAAACTGTTTTTT
d_gene: TRBD1
abundance: NA
j_gene: TRBJ1-4
v_gene: TRBV6-5

CDR3aa: CASSVVTGGSGNTIYF
CDR3nt: TGTGCCAGCAGCGTAGTAACAGGGGGCTCTGGAAACACCATATATTTT
d_gene: TRBD1
abundance: NA
j_gene: TRBJ1-3
v_gene: TRBV9

CDR3aa: CASRKEGANQPQHF
CDR3nt: TGTGCCAGCAGAAAAGAAGGAGCGAATCAGCCCCAGCATTTT
d_gene: NA
abundance: NA
j_gene: TRBJ1-5
v_gene: TRBV21-1

CDR3aa: CASDWRLTGANVLTF
CDR3nt: TGTGCCAGCGATTGGAGGTTAACTGGGGCCAACGTCCTGACTTTC
d_gene: NA
abundance: once
j_gene: TRBJ2-6
v_gene: TRBV27

CDR3aa: CASSLPRGQQYF
CDR3nt: TGTGCCAGCAGTTTACCCAGGGGGCAGCAGTACTTC
d_gene: TRBD1
abundance: NA
j_gene: TRBJ2-7
v_gene: TRBV27

CDR3aa: CASSLGVAGMYNEQFF
CDR3nt: TGCGCCAGCAGCTTGGGCGTAGCGGGAATGTACAATGAGCAGTTCTTC
d_gene: TRBD2
abundance: NA
j_gene: TRBJ2-1
v_gene: TRBV5-1

CDR3aa: CASSFIQGAEQYF
CDR3nt: TGTGCCAGCAGTTTCATTCAGGGGGCCGAGCAGTACTTC
d_gene: TRBD1
abundance: few
j_gene: TRBJ2-7
v_gene: TRBV28

CDR3aa: CASSEKGLGLAGSYNEQFF
CDR3nt: TGCGCCAGCAGTGAAAAGGGTCTGGGACTAGCGGGCTCCTACAATGAGCAGTTCTTC
d_gene: TRBD2
abundance: NA
j_gene: TRBJ2-1
v_gene: TRBV10-1